This T cell receptor (beta chain) was captured in a study of blood T cells in healthy people across ages (dated by TCRdb to about 2015). With respect to the entire study: In model experiments, template switching captured about one uniquely barcoded TCR beta cDNA molecule for every two T cells. The donors were divided into four age groups: young (average approximately 16 years), middle-aged (roughly 40), aged (about 61) and long-lived (more than 75). To avoid experimental bias, donors of different ages were randomly spread across the sequencing lanes. Using deep sequencing normalized with unique cDNA molecular identifiers, the study measured how TCR beta repertoire diversity changes with age. Using the same blood draw, the study looked at two additional independent replicas of 1 million unique cDNA reads for two donors, one aged 18 to 30 and the other aged 80 or older. The paper as a whole reports these results and caveats: As age increased, observed TCR beta diversity per million T cells dropped in a roughly linear way, and a significant reduction was already evident by age 40. Because donor CMV infection status was unknown, age-related changes in expanded clonotypes were potentially confounded. Estimates of total diversity from one million sequenced T cells were regarded as lower bounds and underestimates. Compared with the aged group, the long-lived group had more naive CD4+ T cells, fewer expanded clones and increased TCR diversity, suggesting age selection. A strong correlation was found between observed TCR beta diversity and the percentage of naive T cells measured by flow cytometry. Conclusive comparison of naive and antigen-experienced compartments was prevented by the profiling of bulk unsorted PBMCs.

For this clonotype: It has no known antigen specificity. No much larger clonotype is one base removed from it; base qualities were not supplied.

Receptor libraries were prepared by 5' RACE. Sequencing took place on an Illumina HiSeq 2500. A second about 7 to 12 cycle PCR used a sample-barcoded 5' primer and a J-beta primer mix. A unique molecular identifier was introduced onto each TCR beta cDNA molecule by a template-switch 5' adaptor carrying 12 random nucleotides. Each sample yielded at least 2.5 million CDR3-containing paired-end reads. All of the RNA was converted into first-strand cDNA using the Mint cDNA synthesis kit, with a TRBC-specific oligonucleotide serving as the primer. After uracil-DNA glycosylase treatment, a first 18-cycle PCR used universal primers M1SS and BC2_uni_R on all cDNA. In the original analysis: For normalization, 1 million high-quality reads were randomly selected from each sample, with every read carrying a distinct molecular identifier. Reads with shared molecular identifiers were discarded instead of being binned into consensus sequences. MiTCR, with a Q25 quality threshold and the strictest error-elimination algorithm, was used for CDR3 identification, clonotype clustering and error correction. A nonparametric unseen species model with Euler transformation was used to estimate lower-bound total TCR beta diversity. TCRdb reprocessed the public reads (quality trimming at Q25 with fastp, clone calling with MiXCR) and kept in-frame beta chains. Rows with a matching CDR3 protein are joined into one entry that keeps the most common DNA and genes. The V and J calls come from TCRdb's annotation, not from the publication. The sample table holds approximately 1,100,000 distinct CDR3 sequences, of which more than 35% were seen once. The ten largest clonotypes hold approximately 17% of the sample.

Systemically healthy Caucasian individuals from Russia, some 36 in total and aged about 6 to 100 years, were included as donors. Ten milliliters of peripheral blood were drawn from each donor into EDTA-treated Vacutainer tubes. PBMCs were isolated by Ficoll-Paque density-gradient centrifugation, with at least 6 million obtained per sample. Trizol reagent was used to extract total RNA from the PBMCs, yielding at least 5 micrograms per sample. For every donor, flow cytometry on a PBMC aliquot measured the percentage of naive CD45RAhigh/CD27high T cells. In the germline V gene, CDR1 corresponds to KGHSH and CDR2 to LQKENI. Deletion took 10 bases off V and 8 bases off J, with a span of 17 bases between the germline ends. There are 12 amino acids in the CDR3, from cysteine to phenylalanine inclusive. CDR3 DNA only is kept here, 36 bases in frame from base 1.

The receptor chain draws on TRBV18 and TRBJ1-2; perhaps TRBD1 is the D gene, with 5 bases matching. The TCR sequence derives from a woman aged 55-70 years in good health. Sequencing was carried out using blood. The CDR3 in this case is CATVSQGGGYTF. The nucleotide sequence is given as TGTGCCACAGTATCGCAGGGCGGCGGCTACACCTTC.